The 2 T cell receptor beta chains in this list originate from one sample, sequenced in a study of tumor-infiltrating lymphocytes in primary liver carcinoma. Synthesis of TCR beta cDNA was carried out from 500 ng total RNA with a constant-region primer. Generation of the TCR beta libraries relied on three nested multiplex PCR rounds using slightly modified ARM-PCR. Running 10 cycles apiece, the first two PCR rounds relied on TRBV1-TRBV30 forward primers together with a C-beta reverse primer. TCRdb re-analysed the multiplex PCR reads in MiXCR, keeping a single row per CDR3 protein. The sample contains 300,000 to 350,000 distinct CDR3 sequences, around 60% of which appear only once. Germline DNA was extracted alongside blood RNA, which was obtained from unsorted whole blood. Sequenced input: peripheral blood. The receptor source for this set is a man aged 35 to 55 with primary liver carcinoma and hepatitis B virus infection.

This sequence joins TRBV4-1 and TRBJ2-2; D is perhaps TRBD1 (5 bases). The germline V gene encodes CDR1 MGHRA and CDR2 YSYEKL. This CDR3 contains 16 residues. The V and J ends lost 10 bases and 5 bases respectively, with 23 bases between them. The CDR3 sequence: CANNDLDIGLTGELFF. CDR3 coding DNA: TGCGCCAACAACGATTTGGACATAGGGTTAACCGGGGAGCTGTTTTTT.

This rearrangement joins TRBV25-1 to TRBJ2-4; the D gene is possibly TRBD1 (6 bases). Looked up from germline, CDR1 is MGHDK and CDR2 is SYGVNS. V was shortened by 2 bases and J by 2 bases, with 16 bases between the two germline ends. The CDR3 runs 17 residues. CDR3 sequence reads: CASSEDGSGASKNIQYF. The CDR3 coding sequence is TGTGCCAGCAGTGAAGACGGGTCAGGGGCCTCCAAAAACATTCAGTACTTC.